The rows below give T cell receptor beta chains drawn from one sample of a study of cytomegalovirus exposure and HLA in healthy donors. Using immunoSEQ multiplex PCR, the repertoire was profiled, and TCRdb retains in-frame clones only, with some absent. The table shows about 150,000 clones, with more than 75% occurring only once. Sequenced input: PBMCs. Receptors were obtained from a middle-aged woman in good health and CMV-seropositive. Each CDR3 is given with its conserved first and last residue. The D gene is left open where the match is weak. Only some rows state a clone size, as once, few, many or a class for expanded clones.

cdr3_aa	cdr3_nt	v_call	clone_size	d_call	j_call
CASSLTGRGNEQFF	TGTGCCAGCAGCCTGACAGGGCGAGGCAATGAGCAGTTCTTC	TRBV6-5	.	TRBD1	TRBJ2-1
CASSVGQGKNNQPQHF	TGTGCCAGTAGTGTGGGACAGGGTAAGAACAATCAGCCCCAGCATTTT	TRBV19	.	TRBD1	TRBJ1-5
CASSATGNNEKLFF	TGTGCCAGCAGCGCGACAGGGAATAATGAAAAACTGTTTTTT	TRBV5-8	.	TRBD1	TRBJ1-4
CASSARTRTSGEQFF	TGTGCCAGCAGCGCACGTACCCGGACTAGCGGTGAGCAGTTCTTC	TRBV11-2	.	TRBD2	TRBJ2-1
CASSFGTMDRANEKLFF	TGTGCCAGCAGCTTTGGTACAATGGACAGGGCGAATGAAAAACTGTTTTTT	TRBV7-9	once	TRBD1	TRBJ1-4
CASSKRGGLGYGYTF	TGTGCCAGCAGTAAAAGGGGGGGGCTTGGCTATGGCTACACCTTC	TRBV6-5	.	.	TRBJ1-2
CASSLGRVGGYTF	TGTGCCAGCAGCTTAGGGAGGGTAGGTGGCTACACCTTC	TRBV13	.	.	TRBJ1-2
CAWSFQGVTWQPQHF	TGTGCCTGGAGTTTCCAGGGGGTAACTTGGCAGCCCCAGCATTTT	TRBV30	.	TRBD1	TRBJ1-5
CASKLSAGVLRNEQFF	TGTGCCAGTAAACTTTCGGCGGGAGTATTACGCAATGAGCAGTTCTTC	TRBV19	.	TRBD2	TRBJ2-1
CASSVDTSGNTIYF	TGTGCCAGCAGTGTAGACACCTCTGGAAACACCATATATTTT	TRBV6-1	.	.	TRBJ1-3
CASSVGWLLAGVADTQYF	TGTGCCAGCAGCGTAGGGTGGTTACTAGCGGGAGTAGCAGATACGCAGTATTTT	TRBV9	.	TRBD2	TRBJ2-3
CASSRGLLNTGELFF	TGCGCCAGCAGCCGGGGACTCTTGAACACCGGGGAGCTGTTTTTT	TRBV5-1	.	.	TRBJ2-2
CASSSVGQGYEKLFF	TGTGCCAGCAGTTCCGTGGGACAGGGATATGAAAAACTGTTTTTT	TRBV28	.	TRBD1	TRBJ1-4
CASSPHSGGNEKLFF	TGTGCCAGCAGCCCACATTCCGGGGGGAATGAAAAACTGTTTTTT	TRBV28	few	.	TRBJ1-4
CASSMARVNTEAFF	TGTGCCAGTAGTATGGCCAGGGTGAACACTGAAGCTTTCTTT	TRBV19	.	.	TRBJ1-1
CASSADRNTEAFF	TGTGCCAGCAGTGCCGACAGGAACACTGAAGCTTTCTTT	TRBV2	.	.	TRBJ1-1
CASSRDTQAYGYTF	TGTGCCAGCAGTCGAGACACTCAGGCTTATGGCTACACCTTC	TRBV7-9	.	.	TRBJ1-2